The 8 T cell receptor beta chains given below trace back to one sample, sequenced in a study of blood T cell repertoires in COVID-19. Generated by immunoSEQ multiplex PCR, the TCRdb table keeps only in-frame clones and is missing some. The sample has about 31,000 clones; 89% are singletons. Sequencing was performed on peripheral blood. The receptors originated from a woman in her thirties or forties with active or convalescent COVID-19.

The genes are TRBV6-5 and TRBJ1-1; weak D call: TRBD1 (5 bases). Germline loops: CDR1 MNHEY, CDR2 SVGAGI. The CDR3 length is 14 residues. The V end was cut by 2 bases, the J end by 2 bases, with 9 bases between. CDR3 sequence (DNA): TGTGCCAGCAGTTACGGGGCGACAAACACTGAAGCTTTCTTT. The encoded protein is CASSYGATNTEAFF.

The V and J genes are TRBV4-3 and TRBJ1-5; D perhaps matches TRBD1 (5 bases). There are 17 residues in the CDR3. V lost 0 bases and J lost 3, with 15 bases in between. Germline CDR1 is LGHNA and CDR2 is YSLEER. The CDR3 DNA reads as TGCGCCAGCAGCCAAGATTCCGCGGCAGGGTACAATCAGCCCCAGCATTTT. It is translated as CASSQDSAAGYNQPQHF.

V usage is TRBV4-2 and J usage is TRBJ1-1; D unclear. The CDR3 is made up of 15 amino acids. Germline V gene sequence: CDR1 LGHNA, CDR2 YNFKEQ. The V gene lost 0 bases and the J gene lost 4 bases, with 12 bases spanning the gap. The CDR3 here is CASSQEWAEGTEAFF. The CDR3 DNA follows: TGTGCCAGCAGCCAAGAGTGGGCAGAAGGCACTGAAGCTTTCTTT.

The rearrangement joins TRBV29-1 to TRBJ1-2, with 7 bases lining up with TRBD1. V lost 7 bases and J lost 2; bases outside the gene matches: 4. CDR1 is SQVTM and CDR2 is ANQGSEA in the germline V gene. The CDR3 is made up of 12 amino acids. The DNA for the CDR3 is TGCAGCGCTGGGGACAGCAACTATGGCTACACCTTC. It specifies CSAGDSNYGYTF.

CDR3 in DNA: TGCGCCAGCAGCCAAGATCCTTGGGACAGCCTGAGAGGAGAGCAGTACTTC. Residues: CASSQDPWDSLRGEQYF. V gene TRBV4-3 combines with J gene TRBJ2-7, with 7 bases fitting TRBD1. The J segment lost 7 bases and the V segment lost 0 bases, leaving 15 bases of the junction unmatched. The CDR3 extends over 17 amino acids. Germline-derived CDR1 and CDR2 are LGHNA and YSLEER.

The chain links TRBV10-3 to TRBJ1-2; the match to TRBD1 covers 8 bases. Unmatched junction bases numbered 7, after V lost 0 bases and J lost 4 bases. Per the germline V gene, CDR1 is ENHRY and CDR2 is SYGVKD. This CDR3 spans 16 amino acids. The CDR3 protein is CAISESSVTGGYGYTF. CDR3 sequence (DNA): TGTGCCATCAGTGAGTCTAGTGTTACAGGGGGCTATGGCTACACCTTC.

J is TRBJ1-2 and V is TRBV27; TRBD1 matches at 8 bases. The CDR3 is 13 residues long. Germline lookup yields CDR1 MNHEY and CDR2 SMNVEV (reference sequence). V gave up 6 bases and J gave up 5 bases; unmatched junction bases: 5. The CDR3 bases are TGTGCCAGCAGCGACAGGGGATCGTATGGCTACACCTTC. It is translated as CASSDRGSYGYTF.

This clone was seen only a few times. The rearrangement uses TRBV7-9 and TRBJ1-2, with D hard to call. The V gene lost 10 bases and the J gene lost 8 bases, with 23 bases spanning the gap. Germline V gene sequence: CDR1 SEHNR, CDR2 FQNEAQ (reference sequence). The CDR3 length is 14 residues. As DNA, the CDR3 is TGTGCCACCTCAAGGGCCGGGAAGATATGGGGCTACACCTTC. This translates into CATSRAGKIWGYTF.